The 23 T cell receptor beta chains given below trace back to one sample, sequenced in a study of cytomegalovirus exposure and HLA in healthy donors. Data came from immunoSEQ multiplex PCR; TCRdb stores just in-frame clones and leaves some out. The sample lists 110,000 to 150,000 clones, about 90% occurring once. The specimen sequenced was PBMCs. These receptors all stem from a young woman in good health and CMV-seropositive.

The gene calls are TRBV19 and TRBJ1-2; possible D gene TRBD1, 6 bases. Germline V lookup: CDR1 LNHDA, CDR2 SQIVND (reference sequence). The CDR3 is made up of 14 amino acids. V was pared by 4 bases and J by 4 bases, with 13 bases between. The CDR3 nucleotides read TGTGCCAGTAGTACACCGAGGGGGAGCTATGGCTACACCTTC. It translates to CASSTPRGSYGYTF.

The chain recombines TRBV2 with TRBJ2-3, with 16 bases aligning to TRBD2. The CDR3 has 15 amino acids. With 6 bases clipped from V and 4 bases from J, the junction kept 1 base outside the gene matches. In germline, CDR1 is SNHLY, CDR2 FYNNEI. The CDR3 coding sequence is TGTGCCAGCAGGGGACTAGCGGGAGGGGCAGATACGCAGTATTTT. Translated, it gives CASRGLAGGADTQYF.

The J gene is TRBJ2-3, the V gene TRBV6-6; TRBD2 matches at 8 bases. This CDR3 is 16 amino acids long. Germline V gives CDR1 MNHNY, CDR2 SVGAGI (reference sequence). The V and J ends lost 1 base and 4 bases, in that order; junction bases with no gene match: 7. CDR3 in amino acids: CASSYFRTSPADTQYF. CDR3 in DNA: TGTGCCAGCAGTTACTTTCGGACTAGCCCCGCAGATACGCAGTATTTT.

CDR3 bases: TGTGCCAGTAGCGCCGGGACATACGAGCAGTACTTC. It yields the protein CASSAGTYEQYF. J is TRBJ2-7 and V is TRBV19; D is possibly TRBD1 (6 bases). Trimming took 6 bases from V and 4 from J, leaving 10 bases between them. Germline V lookup: CDR1 LNHDA, CDR2 SQIVND (reference sequence). This CDR3 region has 12 residues. Complete variable domain (other parts from reference TRBV19 and TRBJ2-7): DGGITQSPKYLFRKEGQNVTLSCEQNLNHDAMYWYRQDPGQGLRLIYYSQIVNDFQKGDIAEGYSVSREKKESFPLTVTSAQKNPTAFYLCASSAGTYEQYFGPGTRLTVT.

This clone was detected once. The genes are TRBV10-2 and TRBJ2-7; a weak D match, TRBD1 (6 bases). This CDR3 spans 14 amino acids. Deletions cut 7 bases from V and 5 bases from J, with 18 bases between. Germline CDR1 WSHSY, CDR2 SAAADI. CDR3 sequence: CASTPGVGFDEQYF. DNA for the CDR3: TGCGCCAGCACCCCAGGGGTGGGTTTCGACGAGCAGTACTTC.

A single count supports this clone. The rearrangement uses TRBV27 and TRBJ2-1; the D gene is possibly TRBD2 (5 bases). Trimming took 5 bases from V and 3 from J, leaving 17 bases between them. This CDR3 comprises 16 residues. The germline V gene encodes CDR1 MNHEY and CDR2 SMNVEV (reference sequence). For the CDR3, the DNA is TGTGCCAGCAGTCCCGTCTTTCCAGCGGACTACAATGAGCAGTTCTTC. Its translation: CASSPVFPADYNEQFF.

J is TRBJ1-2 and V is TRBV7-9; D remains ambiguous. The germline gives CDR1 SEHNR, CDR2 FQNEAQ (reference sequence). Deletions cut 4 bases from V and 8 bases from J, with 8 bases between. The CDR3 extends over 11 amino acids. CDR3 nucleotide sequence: TGTGCCAGCAGCTCGACCGGGGGCTACACCTTC. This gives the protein CASSSTGGYTF.

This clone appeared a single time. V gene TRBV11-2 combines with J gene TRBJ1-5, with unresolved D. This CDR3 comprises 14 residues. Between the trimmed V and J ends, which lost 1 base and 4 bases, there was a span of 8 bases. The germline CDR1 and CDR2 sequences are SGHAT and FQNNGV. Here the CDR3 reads CASSLARENQPQHF. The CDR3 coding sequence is TGTGCCAGCAGCTTAGCACGGGAGAATCAGCCCCAGCATTTT.

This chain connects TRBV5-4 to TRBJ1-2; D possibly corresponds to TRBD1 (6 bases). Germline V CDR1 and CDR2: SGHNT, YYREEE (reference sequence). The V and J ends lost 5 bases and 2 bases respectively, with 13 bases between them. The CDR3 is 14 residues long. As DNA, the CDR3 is TGTGCCAGCAGAAAGCAGGGGAACAACTATGGCTACACCTTC. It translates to CASRKQGNNYGYTF.

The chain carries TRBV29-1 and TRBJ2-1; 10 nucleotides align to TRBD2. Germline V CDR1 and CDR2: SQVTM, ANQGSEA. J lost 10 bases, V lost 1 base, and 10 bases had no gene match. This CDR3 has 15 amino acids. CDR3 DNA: TGCAGCGTTGAAGTTCCTAGCGGGAGACTTACCGAGCAGTTCTTC. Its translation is CSVEVPSGRLTEQFF.

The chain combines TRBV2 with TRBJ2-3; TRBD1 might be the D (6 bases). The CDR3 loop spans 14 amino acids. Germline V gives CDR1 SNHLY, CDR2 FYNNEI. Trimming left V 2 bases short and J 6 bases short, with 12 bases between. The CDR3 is CASSEMGALDTQYF. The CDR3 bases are TGTGCCAGCAGTGAAATGGGGGCCTTGGATACGCAGTATTTT.

The CDR3 protein is CASSPGHHRTEQYF. CDR3 DNA sequence: TGCGCCAGCAGCCCAGGACACCACCGCACCGAGCAGTACTTC. This rearrangement joins TRBV5-1 to TRBJ2-7; tentatively, D is TRBD1 (5 bases). The CDR3 covers 14 residues. Germline V gives CDR1 SGHRS, CDR2 YFSETQ. Trimming stripped 4 bases from V and 6 bases from J, with 17 bases between.

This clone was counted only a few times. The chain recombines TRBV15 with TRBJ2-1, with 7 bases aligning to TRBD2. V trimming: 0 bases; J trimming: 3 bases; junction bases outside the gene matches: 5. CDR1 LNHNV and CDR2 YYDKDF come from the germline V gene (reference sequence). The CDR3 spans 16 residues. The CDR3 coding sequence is TGTGCCACCAGCAGAGATCGGGCTAGCGGCTACAATGAGCAGTTCTTC. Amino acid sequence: CATSRDRASGYNEQFF. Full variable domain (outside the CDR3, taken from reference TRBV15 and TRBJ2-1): DAMVIQNPRYQVTQFGKPVTLSCSQTLNHNVMYWYQQKSSQAPKLLFHYYDKDFNNEADTPDNFQSRRPNTSFCFLDIRSPGLGDTAMYLCATSRDRASGYNEQFFGPGTRLTVL.

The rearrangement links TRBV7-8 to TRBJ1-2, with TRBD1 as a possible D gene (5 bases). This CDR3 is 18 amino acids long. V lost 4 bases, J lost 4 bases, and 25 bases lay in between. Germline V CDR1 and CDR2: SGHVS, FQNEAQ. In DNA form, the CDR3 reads TGTGCCAGCAGCTCCTCGGGGGGATACCTTTCTCTCCCCTATGGCTACACCTTC. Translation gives CASSSSGGYLSLPYGYTF.

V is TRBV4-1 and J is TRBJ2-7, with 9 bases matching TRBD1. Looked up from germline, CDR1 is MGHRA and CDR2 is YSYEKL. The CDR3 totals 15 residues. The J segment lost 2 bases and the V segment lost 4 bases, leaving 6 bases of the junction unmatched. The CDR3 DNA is TGCGCCAGCAGCCGACAAGACAGGGGGACCTACGAGCAGTACTTC. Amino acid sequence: CASSRQDRGTYEQYF.

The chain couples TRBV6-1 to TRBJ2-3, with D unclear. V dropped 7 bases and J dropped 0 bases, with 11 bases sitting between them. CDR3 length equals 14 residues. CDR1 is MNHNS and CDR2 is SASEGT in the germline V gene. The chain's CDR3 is CASTWSSSTDTQYF. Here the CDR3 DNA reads TGTGCCAGCACCTGGAGCTCTAGCACAGATACGCAGTATTTT.

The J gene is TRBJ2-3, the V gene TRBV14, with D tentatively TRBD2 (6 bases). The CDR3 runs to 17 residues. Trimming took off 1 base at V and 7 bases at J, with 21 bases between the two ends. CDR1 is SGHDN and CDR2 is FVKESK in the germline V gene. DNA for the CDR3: TGTGCCAGCAGCCAAGGGAAAGGCGGGGCGTTTCTGAATACGCAGTATTTT. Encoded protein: CASSQGKGGAFLNTQYF.

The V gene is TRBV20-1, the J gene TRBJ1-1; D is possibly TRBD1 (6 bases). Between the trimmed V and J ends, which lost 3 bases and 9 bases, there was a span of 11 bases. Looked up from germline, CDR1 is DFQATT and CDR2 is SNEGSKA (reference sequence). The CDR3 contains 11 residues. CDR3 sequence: CSASSTGKAFF. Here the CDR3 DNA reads TGCAGTGCTAGTTCGACAGGCAAAGCTTTCTTT.

CDR3 sequence reads: CASRPTDTRLMNTEAFF. CDR3 nucleotide sequence: TGTGCCAGCAGGCCAACCGATACCAGACTTATGAACACTGAAGCTTTCTTT. V is TRBV6-8 and J is TRBJ1-1; D call uncertain. CDR1 MNHGY and CDR2 SAAAGT come from the germline V gene. This CDR3 has 17 amino acids. V was shortened by 6 bases and J by 0 bases, with 20 bases between the two germline ends.

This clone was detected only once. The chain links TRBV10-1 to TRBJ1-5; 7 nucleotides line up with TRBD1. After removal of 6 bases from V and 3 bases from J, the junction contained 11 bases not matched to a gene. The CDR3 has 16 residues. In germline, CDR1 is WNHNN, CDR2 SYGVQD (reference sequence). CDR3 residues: CASSRKTGQINQPQHF. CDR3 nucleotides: TGCGCCAGCAGCAGAAAAACGGGACAGATCAATCAGCCCCAGCATTTT.

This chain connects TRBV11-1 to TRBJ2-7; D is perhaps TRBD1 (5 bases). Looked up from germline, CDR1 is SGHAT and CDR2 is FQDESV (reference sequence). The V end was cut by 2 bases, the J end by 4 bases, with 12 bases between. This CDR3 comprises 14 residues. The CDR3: CASSLSRGLYEQYF. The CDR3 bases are TGTGCCAGCAGCTTAAGTAGGGGTTTGTACGAGCAGTACTTC. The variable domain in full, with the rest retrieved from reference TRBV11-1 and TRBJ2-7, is EAEVAQSPRYKITEKSQAVAFWCDPISGHATLYWYRQILGQGPELLVQFQDESVVDDSQLPKDRFSAERLKGVDSTLKIQPAELGDSAMYLCASSLSRGLYEQYFGPGTRLTVT.

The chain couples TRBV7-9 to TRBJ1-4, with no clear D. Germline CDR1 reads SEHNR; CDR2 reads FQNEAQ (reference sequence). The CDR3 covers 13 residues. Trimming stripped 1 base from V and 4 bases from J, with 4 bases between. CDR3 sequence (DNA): TGTGCCAGCAGCTTAGGACTTAATGAAAAACTGTTTTTT. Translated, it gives CASSLGLNEKLFF.

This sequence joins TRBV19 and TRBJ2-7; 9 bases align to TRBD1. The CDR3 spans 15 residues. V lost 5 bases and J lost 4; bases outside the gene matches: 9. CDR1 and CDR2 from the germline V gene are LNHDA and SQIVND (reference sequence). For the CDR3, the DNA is TGTGCCAGTAGTGAGGGCCCGGGACAGGGATACGAGCAGTACTTC. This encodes CASSEGPGQGYEQYF. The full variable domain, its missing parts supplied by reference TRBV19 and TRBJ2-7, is DGGITQSPKYLFRKEGQNVTLSCEQNLNHDAMYWYRQDPGQGLRLIYYSQIVNDFQKGDIAEGYSVSREKKESFPLTVTSAQKNPTAFYLCASSEGPGQGYEQYFGPGTRLTVT.